Listed below are T cell receptor beta chains from one sample, sequenced in a study of blood T cell repertoires in COVID-19. TCRdb's copy holds only in-frame clones and misses some; the assay was immunoSEQ multiplex PCR. The sample records approximately 150,000 clones, around 80% being singletons. Sequenced sample: peripheral blood. These receptors were obtained from a woman aged 80 or older with acute or convalescent COVID-19. Each CDR3 is given with its conserved first and last residue. D genes are given only for firm matches. Only some rows state a clone size, as once, few, many or a class for expanded clones.

v_call: TRBV5-4
j_call: TRBJ2-1
d_call: TRBD2
clone_size: .
cdr3_aa: CASSTSSGRGNEQFF
cdr3_nt: TGTGCCAGCAGCACGTCTAGCGGGAGAGGCAATGAGCAGTTCTTC

v_call: TRBV28
j_call: TRBJ2-4
d_call: .
clone_size: .
cdr3_aa: CASSLRNTGRGLAKNIQYF
cdr3_nt: TGTGCCAGCAGTTTGCGGAACACGGGAAGGGGACTAGCCAAAAACATTCAGTACTTC

v_call: TRBV6-2/TRBV6-3
j_call: TRBJ1-1
d_call: .
clone_size: .
cdr3_aa: CASSYPPRATEAFF
cdr3_nt: TGTGCCAGCAGTTACCCCCCCAGGGCCACTGAAGCTTTCTTT

v_call: TRBV27
j_call: TRBJ2-1
d_call: .
clone_size: .
cdr3_aa: CASSITLREQFF
cdr3_nt: TGTGCCAGCAGTATCACGCTCAGGGAGCAGTTCTTC

v_call: TRBV9
j_call: TRBJ1-4
d_call: .
clone_size: once
cdr3_aa: CASSADSEKLFF
cdr3_nt: TGTGCCAGCAGCGCCGACTCTGAAAAACTGTTTTTT

v_call: TRBV4-3
j_call: TRBJ2-1
d_call: TRBD2
clone_size: .
cdr3_aa: CASSQDGAGAQYNEQFF
cdr3_nt: TGCGCCAGCAGCCAAGATGGAGCGGGGGCCCAATACAATGAGCAGTTCTTC

v_call: TRBV5-8
j_call: TRBJ1-2
d_call: TRBD1
clone_size: .
cdr3_aa: CASSRQGLWGYTF
cdr3_nt: TGTGCCAGCAGCCGACAGGGACTCTGGGGCTACACCTTC

v_call: TRBV29-1
j_call: TRBJ2-3
d_call: .
clone_size: .
cdr3_aa: CSGDGSDTQYF
cdr3_nt: TGCAGCGGAGACGGGTCAGATACGCAGTATTTT

v_call: TRBV5-1
j_call: TRBJ1-1
d_call: .
clone_size: .
cdr3_aa: CASSSRGPTEAFF
cdr3_nt: TGCGCCAGCAGCTCTAGGGGTCCCACTGAAGCTTTCTTT

v_call: TRBV19
j_call: TRBJ1-6
d_call: TRBD1
clone_size: .
cdr3_aa: CASRARDRSSPLHF
cdr3_nt: TGTGCCAGTAGGGCCAGGGACAGGAGTTCACCCCTCCACTTT

v_call: TRBV18
j_call: TRBJ2-7
d_call: .
clone_size: .
cdr3_aa: CASSPDVTGQQYF
cdr3_nt: TGTGCCAGCTCACCAGACGTAACAGGGCAGCAGTACTTC

v_call: TRBV6-5
j_call: TRBJ2-5
d_call: TRBD2
clone_size: once
cdr3_aa: CASSSSGAKTQYF
cdr3_nt: TGTGCCAGCAGTTCTAGCGGGGCAAAGACCCAGTACTTC

v_call: TRBV5-6
j_call: TRBJ2-5
d_call: TRBD1
clone_size: once
cdr3_aa: CASSLATGLTQYF
cdr3_nt: TGTGCCAGCAGCTTGGCGACAGGGCTGACCCAGTACTTC

v_call: TRBV3-1/TRBV3-2
j_call: TRBJ1-4
d_call: .
clone_size: .
cdr3_aa: CASSQAGAGEKLFF
cdr3_nt: TGTGCCAGCAGCCAAGCAGGGGCAGGTGAAAAACTGTTTTTT

v_call: TRBV10-3
j_call: TRBJ2-7
d_call: TRBD1
clone_size: .
cdr3_aa: CAISDLGTASYEQYF
cdr3_nt: TGTGCCATCAGTGACCTCGGGACAGCCTCCTACGAGCAGTACTTC

v_call: TRBV7-2
j_call: TRBJ2-4
d_call: .
clone_size: .
cdr3_aa: CASSLGLAKNIQYF
cdr3_nt: TGTGCCAGCAGCTTAGGGCTAGCCAAAAACATTCAGTACTTC

v_call: TRBV5-1
j_call: TRBJ2-3
d_call: .
clone_size: .
cdr3_aa: CASSLQGTDTQYF
cdr3_nt: TGCGCCAGCAGCTTGCAGGGTACAGATACGCAGTATTTT

v_call: TRBV5-1
j_call: TRBJ2-5
d_call: .
clone_size: once
cdr3_aa: CASSFVGGQETQYF
cdr3_nt: TGCGCCAGCAGCTTCGTCGGGGGCCAAGAGACCCAGTACTTC

v_call: TRBV3-1/TRBV3-2
j_call: TRBJ1-1
d_call: .
clone_size: once
cdr3_aa: CASSQGLGRVAFF
cdr3_nt: TGTGCCAGCAGCCAAGGTCTGGGCAGGGTAGCTTTCTTT

v_call: TRBV7-3
j_call: TRBJ2-7
d_call: .
clone_size: .
cdr3_aa: CASSPQVGGEQYF
cdr3_nt: TGTGCCAGCAGCCCCCAGGTCGGGGGCGAGCAGTACTTC

v_call: TRBV5-4
j_call: TRBJ2-1
d_call: .
clone_size: .
cdr3_aa: CASSLGGTTNEQFF
cdr3_nt: TGTGCCAGCAGCTTGGGTGGGACAACCAATGAGCAGTTCTTC

v_call: TRBV29-1
j_call: TRBJ1-2
d_call: TRBD1
clone_size: once
cdr3_aa: CSAEGQGSAGYTF
cdr3_nt: TGCAGCGCTGAAGGACAGGGATCCGCTGGCTACACCTTC

v_call: TRBV5-8
j_call: TRBJ1-1
d_call: .
clone_size: .
cdr3_aa: CASSLTVHTKTFTEAFF
cdr3_nt: TGTGCCAGCAGCCTCACGGTACATACTAAGACGTTCACTGAAGCTTTCTTT

v_call: TRBV24-1
j_call: TRBJ2-1
d_call: .
clone_size: .
cdr3_aa: CATSETRAEQFF
cdr3_nt: TGTGCCACCAGTGAGACCAGGGCTGAGCAGTTCTTC

v_call: TRBV5-5
j_call: TRBJ2-1
d_call: TRBD2
clone_size: .
cdr3_aa: CASSLGRGPYNEQFF
cdr3_nt: TGTGCCAGCAGCTTAGGGAGGGGCCCCTACAATGAGCAGTTCTTC

v_call: TRBV7-2
j_call: TRBJ2-7
d_call: TRBD1
clone_size: .
cdr3_aa: CASSLNRGHEQYF
cdr3_nt: TGTGCCAGCAGCTTAAACAGGGGGCACGAGCAGTACTTC

v_call: TRBV6-5
j_call: TRBJ1-1
d_call: TRBD1
clone_size: .
cdr3_aa: CASSYFRQGNTEAFF
cdr3_nt: TGTGCCAGCAGTTACTTTAGACAGGGGAACACTGAAGCTTTCTTT

v_call: TRBV20-1
j_call: TRBJ1-4
d_call: TRBD1
clone_size: .
cdr3_aa: CSASVRGLVREKLFF
cdr3_nt: TGCAGTGCTAGTGTCAGGGGGCTCGTACGGGAAAAACTGTTTTTT

v_call: TRBV9
j_call: TRBJ1-2
d_call: TRBD1
clone_size: .
cdr3_aa: CASSVADRVYGYTF
cdr3_nt: TGTGCCAGCAGCGTAGCAGACAGGGTCTATGGCTACACCTTC

v_call: TRBV4-3
j_call: TRBJ2-5
d_call: TRBD2
clone_size: .
cdr3_aa: CASSQEASGGPGETQYF
cdr3_nt: TGCGCCAGCAGCCAAGAAGCTAGCGGGGGGCCGGGGGAGACCCAGTACTTC

v_call: TRBV5-6
j_call: TRBJ1-4
d_call: .
clone_size: .
cdr3_aa: CASSAHQLEEKLFF
cdr3_nt: TGTGCCAGCAGCGCGCACCAATTGGAGGAAAAACTGTTTTTT

v_call: TRBV10-3
j_call: TRBJ1-3
d_call: .
clone_size: few
cdr3_aa: CAITPYGGRVEARNTIYF
cdr3_nt: TGTGCCATCACCCCTTACGGGGGGAGAGTGGAGGCCCGAAACACCATATATTTT

v_call: TRBV4-2
j_call: TRBJ2-3
d_call: TRBD1
clone_size: .
cdr3_aa: CASSQGQGAGRTDTQYF
cdr3_nt: TGTGCCAGCAGCCAAGGACAGGGGGCGGGCCGCACAGATACGCAGTATTTT

v_call: TRBV9
j_call: TRBJ1-1
d_call: TRBD1
clone_size: .
cdr3_aa: CASSSVTGGNTEAFF
cdr3_nt: TGTGCCAGCAGCTCGGTGACAGGGGGTAACACTGAAGCTTTCTTT

v_call: TRBV5-4
j_call: TRBJ1-1
d_call: .
clone_size: .
cdr3_aa: CASRLLGHRTEAFF
cdr3_nt: TGTGCCAGCAGGTTATTGGGACATCGGACTGAAGCTTTCTTT

v_call: TRBV6-6
j_call: TRBJ1-2
d_call: TRBD1
clone_size: .
cdr3_aa: CASSERGGQAYGYTF
cdr3_nt: TGTGCCAGCAGCGAGAGAGGCGGACAGGCCTATGGCTACACCTTC

v_call: TRBV6-2/TRBV6-3
j_call: TRBJ1-2
d_call: TRBD1
clone_size: .
cdr3_aa: CASSYPTGDLSNYGYTF
cdr3_nt: TGTGCCAGCAGTTACCCGACAGGGGACCTCTCTAACTATGGCTACACCTTC

v_call: TRBV5-5
j_call: TRBJ1-5
d_call: .
clone_size: .
cdr3_aa: CASGGWSNQPQHF
cdr3_nt: TGTGCCAGCGGGGGCTGGAGCAATCAGCCCCAGCATTTT

v_call: TRBV6-5
j_call: TRBJ2-7
d_call: .
clone_size: .
cdr3_aa: CASNGREGARVF
cdr3_nt: TGTGCCAGCAACGGCCGAGAAGGTGCCCGGGTCTTC

v_call: TRBV5-1
j_call: TRBJ2-1
d_call: TRBD2
clone_size: .
cdr3_aa: CASRGSGGSLKGSYNEQFF
cdr3_nt: TGCGCCAGCAGGGGCAGCGGCGGGAGCCTGAAAGGCTCCTACAATGAGCAGTTCTTC

v_call: TRBV6-5
j_call: TRBJ1-1
d_call: .
clone_size: .
cdr3_aa: CASSSLANTEAFF
cdr3_nt: TGTGCCAGCAGCTCTCTGGCGAACACTGAAGCTTTCTTT

v_call: TRBV5-4
j_call: TRBJ1-6
d_call: .
clone_size: .
cdr3_aa: CASSLQGSYNSPLHF
cdr3_nt: TGTGCCAGCAGCTTGCAGGGTTCCTATAATTCACCCCTCCACTTT

v_call: TRBV12-3/TRBV12-4
j_call: TRBJ2-1
d_call: TRBD2
clone_size: few
cdr3_aa: CAGGGYSYNEQFF
cdr3_nt: TGTGCCGGGGGGGGATACTCCTACAATGAGCAGTTCTTC

v_call: TRBV24-1
j_call: TRBJ2-1
d_call: TRBD1
clone_size: .
cdr3_aa: CATSDSGTGNSEQFF
cdr3_nt: TGTGCCACCAGTGATTCCGGGACAGGGAATTCTGAGCAGTTCTTC

v_call: TRBV5-1
j_call: TRBJ1-4
d_call: .
clone_size: .
cdr3_aa: CASSLAGGSEKLFF
cdr3_nt: TGCGCCAGCAGCTTGGCGGGGGGAAGTGAAAAACTGTTTTTT

v_call: TRBV6-5
j_call: TRBJ2-1
d_call: .
clone_size: .
cdr3_aa: CASSYASRSSYNEQFF
cdr3_nt: TGTGCCAGCAGTTACGCTTCTAGGAGCTCCTACAATGAGCAGTTCTTC

v_call: TRBV6-4
j_call: TRBJ2-1
d_call: .
clone_size: .
cdr3_aa: CASSDAGDEQFF
cdr3_nt: TGTGCCAGCAGTGACGCAGGGGATGAGCAGTTCTTC

v_call: TRBV10-3
j_call: TRBJ2-5
d_call: .
clone_size: .
cdr3_aa: CAARGGETQYF
cdr3_nt: TGTGCCGCCAGGGGCGGAGAGACCCAGTACTTC

v_call: TRBV28
j_call: TRBJ2-2
d_call: TRBD2
clone_size: .
cdr3_aa: CASSRGLAGAGGELFF
cdr3_nt: TGTGCCAGCAGCAGGGGTCTAGCGGGGGCTGGCGGGGAGCTGTTTTTT

v_call: TRBV16
j_call: TRBJ1-5
d_call: .
clone_size: .
cdr3_aa: CASSPSRVSNQPQHF
cdr3_nt: TGTGCCAGCAGCCCATCTCGGGTTAGCAATCAGCCCCAGCATTTT

v_call: TRBV19
j_call: TRBJ1-5
d_call: TRBD1
clone_size: .
cdr3_aa: CASRITGADNQPQHF
cdr3_nt: TGTGCCAGTAGAATAACAGGGGCTGATAATCAGCCCCAGCATTTT

v_call: TRBV6-5
j_call: TRBJ1-1
d_call: .
clone_size: .
cdr3_aa: CASRPGGTVNTEAFF
cdr3_nt: TGTGCCAGCAGACCCGGGGGGACCGTGAACACTGAAGCTTTCTTT

v_call: TRBV6-5
j_call: TRBJ1-5
d_call: TRBD1
clone_size: .
cdr3_aa: CASSFGTANSNQPQHF
cdr3_nt: TGTGCCAGCAGTTTCGGGACAGCTAATTCCAATCAGCCCCAGCATTTT

v_call: TRBV3-1/TRBV3-2
j_call: TRBJ1-2
d_call: .
clone_size: .
cdr3_aa: CASSQDIQDNYGYTF
cdr3_nt: TGTGCCAGCAGCCAAGATATCCAGGATAACTATGGCTACACCTTC

v_call: TRBV2
j_call: TRBJ2-7
d_call: TRBD1
clone_size: .
cdr3_aa: CASTAGTGPYEQYF
cdr3_nt: TGTGCCAGCACCGCCGGGACAGGTCCCTACGAGCAGTACTTC

v_call: TRBV20-1
j_call: TRBJ1-4
d_call: .
clone_size: .
cdr3_aa: CKATDNEKLFF
cdr3_nt: TGCAAGGCCACAGATAATGAAAAACTGTTTTTT